One and the same sample provided the 29 T cell receptor beta chains below, sequenced in a study of cytomegalovirus exposure and HLA in healthy donors. 60 Vbeta and 13 Jbeta primers were used in PCR. Measured with immunoSEQ multiplex PCR; TCRdb has only the in-frame clones, and not every one. The sample data list over 40,000 clones. Sequencing input: PBMCs. These receptors all come from a woman in her forties in good health and CMV-seronegative.

The chain employs TRBV6-5 and TRBJ1-2, with 8 bases lining up with TRBD1. The J segment lost 5 bases and the V segment lost 0 bases, leaving 5 bases of the junction unmatched. From germline, CDR1 is MNHEY and CDR2 SVGAGI. The CDR3 is 15 residues long. The DNA for the CDR3 is TGTGCCAGCAGTTACTCGATTCAGGGGGCATATGGCTACACCTTC. This sequence encodes CASSYSIQGAYGYTF.

The chain links TRBV18 to TRBJ2-7; 9 bases align to TRBD1. Losses at the gene ends were 2 bases for V and 5 bases for J; bases not matched to a gene: 4. The CDR3 length is 14 residues. From germline, CDR1 is KGHSH and CDR2 LQKENI. The DNA for the CDR3 is TGTGCCAGCTCACCAGAACAGGGGGCCCACGAGCAGTACTTC. This codes for CASSPEQGAHEQYF.

V usage is TRBV4-2 and J usage is TRBJ1-5; 7 positions agree with TRBD1. CDR1 and CDR2 (germline): LGHNA, YNFKEQ. The CDR3 consists of 15 residues. With 6 bases clipped from V and 4 bases from J, the junction kept 9 bases outside the gene matches. The CDR3 reads CASSQTGDRNQPQHF. The DNA for the CDR3 is TGTGCCAGCAGTCAAACAGGGGACCGAAATCAGCCCCAGCATTTT.

The chain links TRBV5-4 to TRBJ2-3; tentative D call: TRBD2 (5 bases). The CDR3 is 16 amino acids. CDR1 is SGHNT and CDR2 is YYREEE in the germline V gene (reference sequence). The V and J ends lost 3 bases and 2 bases respectively, with 16 bases between them. CDR3 sequence: CASSSPGSHFTDTQYF. DNA for the CDR3: TGTGCCAGCAGCTCCCCGGGATCCCATTTCACAGATACGCAGTATTTT.

This chain joins TRBV6-1 and TRBJ2-5; D may be TRBD2 (6 bases). Trimming took off 7 bases at V and 5 bases at J, with 14 bases between the two ends. Germline V CDR1 and CDR2: MNHNS, SASEGT. This CDR3 is built from 13 residues. The CDR3 DNA sequence: TGTGCCAGCAACCCGTGGGGGGTGGAGACCCAGTACTTC. This encodes CASNPWGVETQYF.

The CDR3 coding sequence is TGTGCCAGCAGCGCCCTCATCGGGGGGCGAAATCAGCCCCAGCATTTT. This gives the protein CASSALIGGRNQPQHF. V and J are TRBV11-2 and TRBJ1-5, with a possible D match to TRBD1 (6 bases). Per germline, CDR1 SGHAT and CDR2 FQNNGV. Trimming left V 5 bases short and J 4 bases short, with 18 bases between. The CDR3 covers 16 residues.

V and J are TRBV7-9 and TRBJ2-5, with D perhaps matching TRBD1 (5 bases). Per germline, CDR1 SEHNR and CDR2 FQNEAQ (reference sequence). V was shortened by 4 bases and J by 1 base, with 16 bases between the two germline ends. The CDR3 has 16 amino acids. The CDR3 sequence is CASSYPTGRVQETQYF. The DNA for the CDR3 is TGTGCCAGCAGCTATCCTACGGGCAGGGTCCAAGAGACCCAGTACTTC.

The rearrangement links TRBV18 to TRBJ1-3; the D is unclear. The CDR3 is 13 amino acids. Germline CDR1 is KGHSH and CDR2 is LQKENI. V was pared by 3 bases and J by 8 bases, with 11 bases between. CDR3 amino acids: CASSPGTRDTIYF. The CDR3 DNA sequence: TGTGCCAGCTCACCGGGCACGCGGGACACCATATATTTT.

The chain uses TRBV11-3 and TRBJ2-5; 10 bases fit TRBD2. Germline CDR1 SGHNT, CDR2 YENEEA. Losses at the gene ends were 7 bases for V and 10 bases for J; bases not matched to a gene: 24. The CDR3 length is 18 residues. The CDR3 loop reads CASTCSGVLAGEGGNQYF. The CDR3 DNA reads as TGTGCCAGCACCTGTAGCGGAGTCCTAGCGGGGGAGGGAGGAAACCAGTACTTC. The full variable domain, its missing parts supplied by reference TRBV11-3 and TRBJ2-5, is EAGVVQSPRYKIIEKKQPVAFWCNPISGHNTLYWYLQNLGQGPELLIRYENEEAVDDSQLPKDRFSAERLKGVDSTLKIQPAELGDSAVYLCASTCSGVLAGEGGNQYFGPGTRLLVL.

The CDR3 sequence: CASSFSGRSDNEQFF. In DNA, the CDR3 is TGTGCCAGCAGCTTTAGCGGGAGGTCCGACAATGAGCAGTTCTTC. The J gene is TRBJ2-1, the V gene TRBV11-2; 10 nucleotides match TRBD2. The CDR3 extends over 15 amino acids. Germline V gives CDR1 SGHAT, CDR2 FQNNGV. Unmatched junction bases numbered 4, after V lost 3 bases and J lost 5 bases.

The chain uses TRBV2 and TRBJ2-7, with a tentative D call TRBD1 (6 bases). Germline V lookup: CDR1 SNHLY, CDR2 FYNNEI. The CDR3 is made up of 16 amino acids. V lost 6 bases and J lost 2, with 20 bases in between. The CDR3 loop is CASREKGTINAYEQYF. The DNA for the CDR3 is TGTGCCAGCAGAGAGAAAGGGACAATCAACGCCTACGAGCAGTACTTC.

CDR3 DNA sequence: TGTGCCAGCAGCAGTTCGACAGGGGTCCAGCCCCAGCATTTT. Its translation: CASSSSTGVQPQHF. The gene calls are TRBV27 and TRBJ1-5, with TRBD1 matching 8 bases. Germline V gives CDR1 MNHEY, CDR2 SMNVEV (reference sequence). The V and J ends lost 6 bases and 7 bases, in that order; junction bases with no gene match: 8. This CDR3 is 14 amino acids long.

V usage is TRBV11-3 and J usage is TRBJ2-7; a possible D gene is TRBD1 (5 bases). CDR1 is SGHNT, CDR2 YENEEA, per germline. CDR3 length equals 14 residues. V was cut by 5 bases and J by 2 bases, with 13 bases left in between. CDR3 sequence reads: CASSLLDSAYEQYF. CDR3 DNA: TGTGCCAGCAGCCTACTCGACAGTGCCTACGAGCAGTACTTC.

The chain couples TRBV19 to TRBJ1-6; TRBD1 agrees at 10 bases. This CDR3 region has 16 residues. With V trimmed by 4 bases and J by 9 bases, 9 bases remained unmatched. Germline loops: CDR1 LNHDA, CDR2 SQIVND (reference sequence). CDR3 sequence: CASSSVGQGFVSPLHF. The CDR3 coding sequence is TGTGCCAGTAGTAGCGTGGGACAGGGGTTTGTTTCACCCCTCCACTTT.

This chain uses TRBV11-2 with TRBJ1-1, with D possibly matching TRBD1 (5 bases). The V end lost 5 bases, the J end lost 5 bases, and 12 bases lay between the germline ends. Looked up from germline, CDR1 is SGHAT and CDR2 is FQNNGV. This CDR3 has 13 residues. The CDR3 protein is CASSRGGETEAFF. CDR3 coding DNA: TGTGCCAGCAGCCGGGGGGGGGAGACTGAAGCTTTCTTT.

The chain carries TRBV5-1 and TRBJ2-5; 7 bases map to TRBD2. This CDR3 is built from 16 residues. V shed 0 bases and J 4 bases; nucleotides not matched to a gene: 9. The germline V gene encodes CDR1 SGHRS and CDR2 YFSETQ. Here the CDR3 DNA reads TGCGCCAGCAGCTTGGGGATTGGGGGGGAAGGAGAGACCCAGTACTTC. Translated, it gives CASSLGIGGEGETQYF.

V usage is TRBV18 and J usage is TRBJ1-4, with 8 bases that match TRBD1. The germline V gene encodes CDR1 KGHSH and CDR2 LQKENI. The CDR3 length is 14 residues. V lost 8 bases to trimming and J lost 9 bases; unmatched junction nucleotides: 11. The CDR3 sequence is CASLPGQGSKKLFF. In DNA form, the CDR3 reads TGTGCCAGCCTCCCCGGACAGGGATCGAAAAAACTGTTTTTT.

The chain carries TRBV19 and TRBJ2-3, with 7 bases identical to TRBD1. After removal of 3 bases from V and 1 base from J, the junction contained 16 bases not matched to a gene. This CDR3 region has 19 residues. Germline-derived CDR1 and CDR2 are LNHDA and SQIVND (reference sequence). The CDR3 region has the DNA TGTGCCAGTAGTATTGGGCTCTACACGGGACAGAAAGGCACAGATACGCAGTATTTT. Its protein product is CASSIGLYTGQKGTDTQYF.

The V gene is TRBV19, the J gene TRBJ2-2; 9 nucleotides align to TRBD2. This CDR3 has 16 amino acids. V shed 10 bases, J shed 4 bases, and the junction held 13 bases outside the gene matches. The germline V gene encodes CDR1 LNHDA and CDR2 SQIVND (reference sequence). The DNA for the CDR3 is TGTGCCACTACCCTACACGCGGGAGGGAGCACCGGGGAGCTGTTTTTT. This sequence encodes CATTLHAGGSTGELFF.

The V gene is TRBV10-1, the J gene TRBJ1-1, with D maybe TRBD1 (6 bases). The CDR3 has 12 amino acids. The V gene's germline CDR1 is WNHNN and CDR2 SYGVQD (reference sequence). Between the trimmed V and J ends, which lost 10 bases and 1 base, there was a span of 10 bases. CDR3: CATKQGNTEAFF. The CDR3 nucleotides read TGCGCCACCAAACAGGGGAACACTGAAGCTTTCTTT.

J is TRBJ2-2 and V is TRBV9; TRBD2 matches 8 bases. Per the germline V gene, CDR1 is SGDLS and CDR2 is YYNGEE. The CDR3 sequence is 21 residues long. V lost 0 bases to trimming and J lost 4 bases; unmatched junction nucleotides: 20. The CDR3 loop reads CASSVARPGPTQRETTGELFF. The CDR3 nucleotides are TGTGCCAGCAGCGTAGCCCGGCCGGGGCCCACTCAGCGGGAGACCACCGGGGAGCTGTTTTTT.

The chain combines TRBV6-5 with TRBJ1-1; no clear D gene. Trimming stripped 2 bases from V and 1 base from J, with 8 bases between. CDR1 is MNHEY and CDR2 is SVGAGI in the germline V gene. The CDR3 has 14 residues. For the CDR3, the DNA is TGTGCCAGCAGTTACGATCCGGGGAACACTGAAGCTTTCTTT. Its protein is CASSYDPGNTEAFF.

This rearrangement joins TRBV5-1 to TRBJ2-7; 9 nucleotides agree with TRBD2. The CDR3 contains 15 residues. The V and J ends lost 4 bases and 1 base, in that order; junction bases with no gene match: 6. Germline loops: CDR1 SGHRS, CDR2 YFSETQ. CDR3 in DNA: TGCGCCAGCAGCCACCCTAGCGGGAATTCCTACGAGCAGTACTTC. It translates to CASSHPSGNSYEQYF.

The CDR3 coding sequence is TGCAGCGTTAGGCGAGGGGGCGGGCCCACCTACAATGAGCAGTTCTTC. Translated, it gives CSVRRGGGPTYNEQFF. The chain couples TRBV29-1 to TRBJ2-1; 7 nucleotides align to TRBD1. The length of the CDR3 is 16 residues. V lost 5 bases and J lost 2; bases outside the gene matches: 12. Germline V lookup: CDR1 SQVTM, CDR2 ANQGSEA.

This chain links TRBV19 with TRBJ1-5, with no clear D. The CDR3 loop spans 13 amino acids. The V gene's germline CDR1 is LNHDA and CDR2 SQIVND (reference sequence). With 4 bases removed from V and 6 bases from J, the gap between germline ends came to 10 bases. CDR3 DNA: TGTGCCAGTAGTACCCAGGCCATTCAGCCCCAGCATTTT. This codes for CASSTQAIQPQHF.

This clone is identified as medium-sized (0.01 to 0.1%) from frequency. The chain recombines TRBV6-6 with TRBJ1-4; D unresolved. The CDR3 runs to 15 residues. V lost 0 bases and J lost 7, with 12 bases in between. Germline CDR1 and CDR2: MNHNY and SVGAGI (reference sequence). Written as DNA, the CDR3 is TGTGCCAGCAGTTACTCTCGGGATAAGCCTGAAAAACTGTTTTTT. This sequence encodes CASSYSRDKPEKLFF.

The chain uses TRBV6-4 and TRBJ2-3, with no clear D. V lost 3 bases, J lost 0 bases, and 10 bases lay in between. This CDR3 has 15 residues. Germline CDR1 is MRHNA and CDR2 is SNTAGT. For the CDR3, the DNA is TGTGCCAGCAGTGAAATAGCTGATAGCACAGATACGCAGTATTTT. Amino acids: CASSEIADSTDTQYF.

The V and J genes are TRBV6-1 and TRBJ2-7, with 7 bases fitting TRBD2. The CDR3 is 13 residues long. Trimming at V came to 7 bases and at J to 2 bases, leaving 5 bases not matched to a gene. CDR1 and CDR2 (germline): MNHNS, SASEGT. The CDR3 region is CASTAGEAYEQYF. CDR3 sequence (DNA): TGTGCCAGCACTGCGGGAGAAGCCTACGAGCAGTACTTC.

V gene TRBV30 combines with J gene TRBJ1-4; 8 bases fit TRBD1. The V segment lost 5 bases and the J segment 6 bases; nucleotides outside the gene matches: 8. This CDR3 contains 14 residues. CDR1 is GTSNPN, CDR2 SVGIG, per germline (reference sequence). The CDR3 region has the DNA TGTGCCTGGGCTGATCGGACAGGGTATGAAAAACTGTTTTTT. Translated: CAWADRTGYEKLFF.